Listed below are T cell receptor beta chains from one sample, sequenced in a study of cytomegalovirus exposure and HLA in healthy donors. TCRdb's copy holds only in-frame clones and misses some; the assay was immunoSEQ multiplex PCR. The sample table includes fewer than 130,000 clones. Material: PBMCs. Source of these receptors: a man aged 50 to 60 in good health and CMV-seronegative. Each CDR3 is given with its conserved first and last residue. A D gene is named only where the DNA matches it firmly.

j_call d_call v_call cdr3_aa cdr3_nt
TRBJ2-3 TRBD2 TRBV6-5 CASSLSGTSGSNTQYF TGTGCCAGCAGTTTATCCGGGACTAGCGGGTCCAATACGCAGTATTTT
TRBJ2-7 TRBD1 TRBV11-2 CASSSEGQGYNEQYF TGTGCCAGCAGCTCCGAGGGACAGGGTTACAACGAGCAGTACTTC
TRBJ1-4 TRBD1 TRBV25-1 CASSRTGTNEKLFF TGTGCCAGCAGTCGGACAGGGACTAATGAAAAACTGTTTTTT
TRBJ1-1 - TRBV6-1 CASSATTGNTEAFF TGTGCCAGCAGTGCGACAACCGGGAACACTGAAGCTTTCTTT
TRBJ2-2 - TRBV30 CAWSVGGTGELFF TGTGCCTGGAGTGTGGGGGGAACCGGGGAGCTGTTTTTT
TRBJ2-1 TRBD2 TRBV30 CACLRLAGANEQFF TGTGCCTGTTTACGACTAGCGGGAGCGAATGAGCAGTTCTTC
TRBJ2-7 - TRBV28 CASSTSPYEQYF TGTGCCAGCAGTACTTCCCCCTACGAGCAGTACTTC
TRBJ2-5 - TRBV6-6 CASEDTFQETQYF TGTGCCAGTGAAGACACTTTCCAAGAGACCCAGTACTTC
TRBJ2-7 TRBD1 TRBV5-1 CASSQNRGPYEQYF TGCGCCAGCAGCCAAAACAGGGGCCCCTACGAGCAGTACTTC
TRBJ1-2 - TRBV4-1 CASSLQANYGYTF TGCGCCAGCAGCCTACAGGCGAACTATGGCTACACCTTC
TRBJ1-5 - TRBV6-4 CASRRTAYSNQPQHF TGTGCCAGCAGGAGGACAGCTTATAGCAATCAGCCCCAGCATTTT
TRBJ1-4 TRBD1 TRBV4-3 CASSQDKGTGRGDEKLFF TGCGCCAGCAGCCAAGATAAGGGGACAGGGAGGGGGGATGAAAAACTGTTTTTT
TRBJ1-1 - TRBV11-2 CASSPQTGTEAFF TGTGCCAGCAGCCCCCAAACAGGGACGGAAGCTTTCTTT
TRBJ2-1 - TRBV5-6 CASSRNLATSYNEQFF TGTGCCAGCAGCAGGAACTTAGCGACCTCCTACAATGAGCAGTTCTTC
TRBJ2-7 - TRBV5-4 CASSLTWGDSYEQYF TGTGCCAGCAGCTTAACTTGGGGGGACTCCTACGAGCAGTACTTC
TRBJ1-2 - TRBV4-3 CASSQDQGQVHGYTF TGCGCCAGCAGCCAAGATCAGGGGCAGGTTCACGGCTACACCTTC
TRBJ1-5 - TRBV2 CASSEALGGNQPQHF TGTGCCAGCAGTGAAGCGCTGGGGGGGAATCAGCCCCAGCATTTT
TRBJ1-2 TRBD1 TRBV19 CASSNRTGNFNYGYTF TGTGCCAGTAGTAATCGGACAGGGAATTTCAACTATGGCTACACCTTC
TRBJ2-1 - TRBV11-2 CASSSPQRRYNEQFF TGTGCCAGCAGCTCCCCCCAGCGCCGCTACAATGAGCAGTTCTTC
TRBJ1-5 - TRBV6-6 CASSYSYSNQPQHF TGTGCCAGCAGTTACTCCTATAGCAATCAGCCCCAGCATTTT
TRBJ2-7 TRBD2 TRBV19 CASSILAGYEQYF TGTGCCAGTAGTATCCTAGCGGGGTACGAGCAGTACTTC
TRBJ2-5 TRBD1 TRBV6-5 CASSPGQTNQETQYF TGTGCCAGCAGCCCGGGACAGACTAACCAAGAGACCCAGTACTTC
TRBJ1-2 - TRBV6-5 CASSPGEFYGYTF TGTGCCAGCAGTCCAGGGGAGTTCTATGGCTACACCTTC
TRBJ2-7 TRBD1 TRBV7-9 CASSLYRDRGSYEQYF TGTGCCAGCAGCTTGTACCGGGACAGAGGATCCTACGAGCAGTACTTC
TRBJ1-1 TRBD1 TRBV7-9 CASSLYYSGTGRASAFF TGTGCCAGCAGCTTATATTATTCCGGGACAGGGCGCGCATCAGCTTTCTTT